The TCR beta chain under discussion was sequenced for a study of blood T cell repertoires in COVID-19. Trimming cost V 3 bases and J 4 bases; bases outside gene matches: 6. This CDR3 spans 14 amino acids. Per germline, CDR1 SGDLS and CDR2 YYNGEE. This clone was seen once. Sequencing was performed with immunoSEQ multiplex PCR; in TCRdb, only in-frame clones are kept and a portion is missing. The sample contains about 40,000 clones, approximately 86% of which appear only once. The sample consisted of peripheral blood. This chain links TRBV9 with TRBJ1-2, with 7 nucleotides matching TRBD1. This receptor was obtained from a woman in her 70s with acute or convalescent COVID-19. CDR3 sequence (DNA): TGTGCCAGCAGCGCCGACAGGGCTGGCTATGGCTACACCTTC. As protein: CASSADRAGYGYTF.